The sequence of this T cell receptor beta chain was determined in a study of blood T cell repertoires in COVID-19. About the research overall: Both acute and convalescent COVID-19 samples were obtained from the United States, Italy and Spain.

This CDR3 is 13 amino acids long. CDR1 and CDR2 (germline): SEHNR, FQNEAQ (reference sequence). Trimming took 6 bases from V and 4 from J; bases not matched to a gene: 2. Original processing methods: Counts of nucleated cells, estimated from reference gene primer amplification, were obtained. Sequenced by immunoSEQ multiplex PCR; TCRdb stores in-frame clones only, minus some. The V and J calls and clone size come from that table; D and trimming were worked out from the DNA. This table has around 180,000 clones, around 83% appearing once. This chain uses TRBV7-9 with TRBJ2-7; 11 bases map to TRBD2. The sequenced sample was peripheral blood. This sequence was found in a human donor in a cohort sampled during active COVID-19. CDR3 DNA: TGTGCCAGCAGTCTAGCGGGGGGTTACGAGCAGTACTTC. Protein sequence: CASSLAGGYEQYF.